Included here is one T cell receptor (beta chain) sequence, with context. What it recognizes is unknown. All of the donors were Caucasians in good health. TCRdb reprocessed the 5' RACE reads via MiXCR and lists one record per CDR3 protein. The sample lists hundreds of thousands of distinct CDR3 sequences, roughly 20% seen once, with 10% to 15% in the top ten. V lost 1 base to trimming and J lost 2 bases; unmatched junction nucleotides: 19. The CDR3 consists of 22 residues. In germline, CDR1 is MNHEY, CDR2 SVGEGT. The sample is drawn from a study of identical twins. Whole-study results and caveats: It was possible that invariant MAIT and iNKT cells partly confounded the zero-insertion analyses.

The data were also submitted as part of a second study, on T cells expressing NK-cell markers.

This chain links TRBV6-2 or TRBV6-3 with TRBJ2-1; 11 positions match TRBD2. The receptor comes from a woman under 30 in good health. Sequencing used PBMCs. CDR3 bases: TGTGCCAGCAGTTACTATAATTTCTGGCCTAGCGGGAGGCCGTTGCCCTACAATGAGCAGTTCTTC. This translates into CASSYYNFWPSGRPLPYNEQFF.